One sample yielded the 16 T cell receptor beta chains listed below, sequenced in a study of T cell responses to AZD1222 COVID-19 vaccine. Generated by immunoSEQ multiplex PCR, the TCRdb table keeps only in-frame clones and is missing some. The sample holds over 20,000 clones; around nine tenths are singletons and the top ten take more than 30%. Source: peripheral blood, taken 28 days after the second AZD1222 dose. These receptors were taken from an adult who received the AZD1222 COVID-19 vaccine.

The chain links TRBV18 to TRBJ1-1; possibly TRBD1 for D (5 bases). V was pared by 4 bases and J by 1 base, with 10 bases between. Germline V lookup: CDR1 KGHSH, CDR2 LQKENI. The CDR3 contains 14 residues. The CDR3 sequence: CASSRGEWNTEAFF. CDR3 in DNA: TGTGCCAGCTCACGGGGGGAGTGGAACACTGAAGCTTTCTTT.

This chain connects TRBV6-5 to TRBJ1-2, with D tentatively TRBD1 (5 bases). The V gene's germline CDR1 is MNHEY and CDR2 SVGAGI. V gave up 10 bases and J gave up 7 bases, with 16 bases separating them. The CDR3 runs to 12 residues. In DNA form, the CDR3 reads TGTGCCACTGGGTCGCAGGGAAGTGGCTACACCTTC. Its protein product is CATGSQGSGYTF.

CDR3 sequence: CAWRASGNYNEQFF. The CDR3, as DNA: TGTGCCTGGAGAGCTAGCGGGAACTACAATGAGCAGTTCTTC. The chain recombines TRBV30 with TRBJ2-1; 9 bases align to TRBD2. J was trimmed by 3 bases and V by 3 bases; bases with no gene match: 3. This CDR3 region has 14 residues. The germline CDR1 and CDR2 sequences are GTSNPN and SVGIG (reference sequence).

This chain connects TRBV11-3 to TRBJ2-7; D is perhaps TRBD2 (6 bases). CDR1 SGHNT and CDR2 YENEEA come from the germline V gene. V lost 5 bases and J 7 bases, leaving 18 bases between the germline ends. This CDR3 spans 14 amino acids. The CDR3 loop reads CASSPGAGWGEQYF. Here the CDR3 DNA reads TGTGCCAGCAGCCCGGGAGCAGGGTGGGGGGAGCAGTACTTC. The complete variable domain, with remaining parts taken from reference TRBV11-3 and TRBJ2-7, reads EAGVVQSPRYKIIEKKQPVAFWCNPISGHNTLYWYLQNLGQGPELLIRYENEEAVDDSQLPKDRFSAERLKGVDSTLKIQPAELGDSAVYLCASSPGAGWGEQYFGPGTRLTVT.

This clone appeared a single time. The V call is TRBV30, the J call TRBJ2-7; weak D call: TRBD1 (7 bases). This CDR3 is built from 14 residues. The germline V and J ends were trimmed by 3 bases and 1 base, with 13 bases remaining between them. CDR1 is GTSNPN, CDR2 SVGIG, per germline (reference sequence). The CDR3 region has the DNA TGTGCCTGGAGCGCGGGACAGAGTTCCTACGAGCAGTACTTC. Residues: CAWSAGQSSYEQYF.

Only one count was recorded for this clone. The CDR3 coding sequence is TGTGCCAGCAGCTTAGTTGCCTCGGGCACAGATACGCAGTATTTT. Translating gives CASSLVASGTDTQYF. The genes are TRBV7-9 and TRBJ2-3; D ambiguous. Germline V CDR1 and CDR2: SEHNR, FQNEAQ (reference sequence). V lost 1 base and J lost 1, with 9 bases in between. The CDR3 extends over 15 amino acids.

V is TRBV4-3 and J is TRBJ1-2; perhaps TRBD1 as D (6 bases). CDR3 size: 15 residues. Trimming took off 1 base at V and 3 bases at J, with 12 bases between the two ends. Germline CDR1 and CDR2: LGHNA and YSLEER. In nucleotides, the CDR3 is TGCGCCAGCAGCCAAGGGACAGCGAAGGACTATGGCTACACCTTC. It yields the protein CASSQGTAKDYGYTF.

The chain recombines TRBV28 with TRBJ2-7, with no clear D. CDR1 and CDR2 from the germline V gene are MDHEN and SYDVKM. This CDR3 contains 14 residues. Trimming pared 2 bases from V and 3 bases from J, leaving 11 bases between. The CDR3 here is CASSLGLSFYEQYF. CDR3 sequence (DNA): TGTGCCAGCAGTTTAGGCCTCTCTTTCTACGAGCAGTACTTC.

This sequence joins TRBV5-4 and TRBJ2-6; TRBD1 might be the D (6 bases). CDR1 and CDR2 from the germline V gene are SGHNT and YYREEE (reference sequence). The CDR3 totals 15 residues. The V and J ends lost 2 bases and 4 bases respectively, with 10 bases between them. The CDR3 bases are TGTGCCAGCAGCTTACAGGGTCCCGGGGCCAACGTCCTGACTTTC. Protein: CASSLQGPGANVLTF. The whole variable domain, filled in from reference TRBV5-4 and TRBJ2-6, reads ETGVTQSPTHLIKTRGQQVTLRCSSQSGHNTVSWYQQALGQGPQFIFQYYREEENGRGNFPPRFSGLQFPNYSSELNVNALELDDSALYLCASSLQGPGANVLTFGAGSRLTVL.

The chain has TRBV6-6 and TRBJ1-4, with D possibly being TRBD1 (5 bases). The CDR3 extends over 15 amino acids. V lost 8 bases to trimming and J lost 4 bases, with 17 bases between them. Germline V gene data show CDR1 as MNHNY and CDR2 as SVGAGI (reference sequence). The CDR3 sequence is CASLPATAGNEKLFF. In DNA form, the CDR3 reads TGTGCCAGCCTTCCCGCGACAGCCGGTAATGAAAAACTGTTTTTT.

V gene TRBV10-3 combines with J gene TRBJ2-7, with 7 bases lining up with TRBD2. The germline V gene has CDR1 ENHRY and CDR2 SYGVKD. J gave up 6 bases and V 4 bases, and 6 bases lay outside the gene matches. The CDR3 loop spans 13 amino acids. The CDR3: CAISAGTTREQYF. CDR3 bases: TGTGCCATCAGTGCAGGGACTACTCGCGAGCAGTACTTC.

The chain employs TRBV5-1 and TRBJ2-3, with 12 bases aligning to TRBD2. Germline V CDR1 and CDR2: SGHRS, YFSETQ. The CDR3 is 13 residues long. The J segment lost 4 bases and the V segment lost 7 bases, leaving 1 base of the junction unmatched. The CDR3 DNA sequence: TGCGCCAGCCGACTAGCGGGAGCAGATACGCAGTATTTT. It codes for CASRLAGADTQYF.

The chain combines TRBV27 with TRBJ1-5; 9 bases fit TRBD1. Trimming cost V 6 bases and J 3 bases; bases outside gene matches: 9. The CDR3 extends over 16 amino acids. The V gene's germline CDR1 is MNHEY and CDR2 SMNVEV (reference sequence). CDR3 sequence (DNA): TGTGCCAGCAGCCTCCGGACAGGGGTCCACAATCAGCCCCAGCATTTT. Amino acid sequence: CASSLRTGVHNQPQHF.

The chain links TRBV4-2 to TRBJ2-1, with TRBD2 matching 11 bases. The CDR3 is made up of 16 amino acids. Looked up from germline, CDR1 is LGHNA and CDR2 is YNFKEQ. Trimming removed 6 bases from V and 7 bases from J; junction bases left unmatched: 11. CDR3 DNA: TGTGCCAGCAGTATCGCTACTAGCGGGAGCAGAAATGAGCAGTTCTTC. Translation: CASSIATSGSRNEQFF.

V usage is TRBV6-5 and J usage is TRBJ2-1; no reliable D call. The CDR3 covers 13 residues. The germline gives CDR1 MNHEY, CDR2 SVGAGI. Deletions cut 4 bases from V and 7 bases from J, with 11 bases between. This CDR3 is CASSLSVSNEQFF. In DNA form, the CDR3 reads TGTGCCAGCAGTTTATCCGTTTCGAATGAGCAGTTCTTC.

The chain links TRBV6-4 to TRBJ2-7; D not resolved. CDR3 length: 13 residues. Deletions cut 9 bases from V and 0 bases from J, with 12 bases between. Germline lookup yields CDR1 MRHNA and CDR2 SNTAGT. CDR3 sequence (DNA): TGTGCCAGACCGGCTACTTTCTCCTACGAGCAGTACTTC. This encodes CARPATFSYEQYF.